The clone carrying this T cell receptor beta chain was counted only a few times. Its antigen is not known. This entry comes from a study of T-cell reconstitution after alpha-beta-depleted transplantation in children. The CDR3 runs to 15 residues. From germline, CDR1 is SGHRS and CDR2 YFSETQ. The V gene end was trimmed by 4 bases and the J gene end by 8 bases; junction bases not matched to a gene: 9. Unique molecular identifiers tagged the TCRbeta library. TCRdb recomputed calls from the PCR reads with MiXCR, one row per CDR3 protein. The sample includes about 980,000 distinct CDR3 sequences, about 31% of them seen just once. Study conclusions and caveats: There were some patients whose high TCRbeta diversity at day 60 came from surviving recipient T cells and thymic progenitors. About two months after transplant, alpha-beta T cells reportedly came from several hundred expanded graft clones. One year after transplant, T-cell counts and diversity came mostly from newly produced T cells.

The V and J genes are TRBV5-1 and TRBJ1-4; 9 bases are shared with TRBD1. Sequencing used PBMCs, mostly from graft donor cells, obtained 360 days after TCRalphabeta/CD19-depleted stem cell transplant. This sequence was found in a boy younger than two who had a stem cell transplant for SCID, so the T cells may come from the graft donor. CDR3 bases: TGCGCCAGCAGCGGAGGACAGGGGAGGACGGAAAAACTGTTTTTT. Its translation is CASSGGQGRTEKLFF.